The 19 T cell receptor beta chains listed next were all sequenced from one sample in a study of T cell changes during pregnancy in multiple sclerosis. Using immunoSEQ multiplex PCR, the repertoire was profiled, and TCRdb retains in-frame clones only, with some absent. The repertoire holds about 76,000 clones, with roughly 93% as singletons. Here the sequenced sample was peripheral blood, taken in the second trimester of pregnancy. These receptors were taken from a female donor with multiple sclerosis, enrolled in a pregnancy study.

The chain is built from TRBV2 and TRBJ1-2; 7 positions match TRBD1. V was clipped by 8 bases and J by 8 bases; unmatched bases: 14. This CDR3 spans 14 amino acids. Germline V lookup: CDR1 SNHLY, CDR2 FYNNEI. CDR3 loop: CASLGTVLSSGYTF. CDR3 bases: TGTGCCAGCTTGGGGACAGTACTTTCTAGCGGCTACACCTTC.

The chain joins TRBV18 to TRBJ1-2, with a possible D match to TRBD1 (5 bases). With 0 bases removed from V and 4 bases from J, the gap between germline ends came to 12 bases. The CDR3 covers 15 residues. CDR1 is KGHSH and CDR2 is LQKENI in the germline V gene. The CDR3 sequence: CASSPPDNFLYGYTF. The CDR3 DNA sequence: TGTGCCAGCTCACCACCGGACAACTTTCTCTATGGCTACACCTTC.

This chain uses TRBV28 with TRBJ1-4, with 8 bases lining up with TRBD1. The CDR3 length is 16 residues. The J segment lost 3 bases and the V segment lost 3 bases, leaving 6 bases of the junction unmatched. Germline-derived CDR1 and CDR2 are MDHEN and SYDVKM. CDR3: CASSLNRGGPNEKLFF. CDR3 bases: TGTGCCAGCAGTTTGAACAGGGGGGGCCCTAATGAAAAACTGTTTTTT. Looking up the rest from reference TRBV28 and TRBJ1-4 gives the full variable domain: DVKVTQSSRYLVKRTGEKVFLECVQDMDHENMFWYRQDPGLGLRLIYFSYDVKMKEKGDIPEGYSVSREKKERFSLILESASTNQTSMYLCASSLNRGGPNEKLFFGSGTQLSVL.

This chain joins TRBV13 and TRBJ1-3; unclear D gene. V lost 3 bases to trimming and J lost 0 bases, with 9 bases between them. The length of the CDR3 is 15 residues. Germline CDR1 PRHDT, CDR2 FYEKMQ (reference sequence). The CDR3 spells CASSFDRSSGNTIYF. In DNA, the CDR3 is TGTGCCAGCAGCTTCGACCGGAGCTCTGGAAACACCATATATTTT.

The chain has TRBV7-9 and TRBJ2-7; 7 bases align to TRBD2. V trimming: 4 bases; J trimming: 5 bases; junction bases outside the gene matches: 2. The CDR3 has 12 amino acids. CDR1 SEHNR and CDR2 FQNEAQ come from the germline V gene (reference sequence). As DNA, the CDR3 is TGTGCCAGCAGCTGGGGAGGGAACGAGCAGTACTTC. Its translation: CASSWGGNEQYF.

This chain uses TRBV18 with TRBJ2-2, with TRBD2 identical over 7 bases. The J segment lost 1 base and the V segment lost 3 bases, leaving 14 bases of the junction unmatched. This CDR3 is built from 19 residues. Germline CDR1 reads KGHSH; CDR2 reads LQKENI. This CDR3 is CASSPLGLQNARNTGELFF. The CDR3 bases are TGTGCCAGCTCACCTTTGGGACTACAAAATGCAAGGAACACCGGGGAGCTGTTTTTT.

This clone was counted a single time. The genes are TRBV6-1 and TRBJ1-5; the D gene is possibly TRBD1 (6 bases). V lost 6 bases and J 7 bases, leaving 13 bases between the germline ends. Germline V gives CDR1 MNHNS, CDR2 SASEGT. The CDR3 sequence is 13 residues long. Here the CDR3 reads CASSGTLGQPQHF. In DNA, the CDR3 is TGTGCCAGCAGCGGGACACTTGGCCAGCCCCAGCATTTT.

The genes are TRBV5-4 and TRBJ2-7; 7 bases match TRBD1. The V gene end was trimmed by 4 bases and the J gene end by 4 bases; junction bases not matched to a gene: 8. Germline CDR1 and CDR2: SGHNT and YYREEE (reference sequence). The CDR3 loop spans 14 amino acids. The DNA for the CDR3 is TGTGCCAGCAGCAAAAATACAGGGGCTTACGAGCAGTACTTC. It yields the protein CASSKNTGAYEQYF.

The V and J genes are TRBV7-3 and TRBJ1-4; D is ambiguous. Germline loops: CDR1 SGHTA, CDR2 FQGTGA. This CDR3 has 16 residues. V shed 5 bases and J shed 0 bases, with 13 bases lying between them. This CDR3 reads CASSPRLPTTNEKLFF. For the CDR3, the DNA is TGTGCCAGCAGCCCCCGACTACCTACAACTAATGAAAAACTGTTTTTT.

The rearrangement uses TRBV5-4 and TRBJ2-7; 8 bases map to TRBD1. From germline, CDR1 is SGHNT and CDR2 YYREEE (reference sequence). Trimming took 4 bases from V and 4 from J; bases not matched to a gene: 7. The CDR3 is 14 residues long. This chain's CDR3 is CASSLGQGGYEQYF. The DNA of the CDR3 is TGTGCCAGCAGCCTCGGACAGGGTGGGTACGAGCAGTACTTC.

This chain links TRBV19 with TRBJ1-1; D gene uncertain. V lost 6 bases and J 2 bases, leaving 16 bases between the germline ends. CDR3 size: 15 residues. Germline V lookup: CDR1 LNHDA, CDR2 SQIVND (reference sequence). The CDR3 sequence: CASRWTAAGNTEAFF. CDR3 nucleotides: TGTGCCAGTAGATGGACCGCCGCGGGAAACACTGAAGCTTTCTTT.

The CDR3 reads CASSESALNEQFF. CDR3 bases: TGCGCCAGCAGTGAATCAGCGCTCAATGAGCAGTTCTTC. V is TRBV10-1 and J is TRBJ2-1; D not certain. The CDR3 sequence is 13 residues long. Germline V gene lookup returns CDR1 WNHNN and CDR2 SYGVQD (reference sequence). Trimming pared 3 bases from V and 6 bases from J, leaving 9 bases between.

The chain employs TRBV2 and TRBJ2-5, with D possibly matching TRBD2 (6 bases). This CDR3 is built from 15 residues. V was clipped by 4 bases and J by 5 bases, with 17 bases between them. CDR1 is SNHLY, CDR2 FYNNEI, per germline. The CDR3 reads CASSVKEGYGETQYF. CDR3 nucleotides: TGTGCCAGCAGTGTAAAGGAGGGGTACGGGGAGACCCAGTACTTC.

The rearrangement uses TRBV9 and TRBJ1-5; maybe TRBD1 (6 bases). The CDR3 covers 15 residues. V lost 3 bases, J lost 4 bases, and 14 bases lay in between. The germline V gene encodes CDR1 SGDLS and CDR2 YYNGEE. The CDR3: CASSGSSRGNQPQHF. CDR3 nucleotide sequence: TGTGCCAGCAGCGGCTCCTCCAGGGGAAATCAGCCCCAGCATTTT.

The rearrangement links TRBV6-1 to TRBJ1-1, with a tentative D call TRBD1 (6 bases). Germline CDR1 reads MNHNS; CDR2 reads SASEGT. This CDR3 region has 12 residues. V lost 8 bases to trimming and J lost 4 bases, with 11 bases between them. CDR3 DNA: TGTGCCAGCCTCAGGGGCGGCACTGAAGCTTTCTTT. Protein product: CASLRGGTEAFF.

This sequence joins TRBV15 and TRBJ2-7; 8 nucleotides align to TRBD1. J gave up 2 bases and V 2 bases, and 8 bases lay outside the gene matches. Germline V gene sequence: CDR1 LNHNV, CDR2 YYDKDF (reference sequence). CDR3 length: 16 amino acids. The CDR3 spells CATSRHRGQVTYEQYF. CDR3 bases: TGTGCCACCAGCAGACACAGGGGACAGGTAACCTACGAGCAGTACTTC.

V usage is TRBV6-4 and J usage is TRBJ2-3, with 11 bases identical to TRBD2. V shed 6 bases and J 1 base; nucleotides not matched to a gene: 3. Germline CDR1 and CDR2: MRHNA and SNTAGT. The CDR3 is 15 amino acids. For the CDR3, the DNA is TGTGCCAGCAGCCTGACTAGCGGGGGCACAGATACGCAGTATTTT. Translated: CASSLTSGGTDTQYF.

The chain's CDR3 is CASSSGDRASTDTQYF. The CDR3 DNA is TGTGCCAGCAGCTCGGGCGACAGGGCGAGCACAGATACGCAGTATTTT. This chain connects TRBV5-4 to TRBJ2-3; 7 bases fit TRBD1. The germline CDR1 and CDR2 sequences are SGHNT and YYREEE (reference sequence). The CDR3 is made up of 16 amino acids. The ends lost 3 bases at V and 0 bases at J; junction bases unmatched: 7.

CDR3 sequence (DNA): TGCGCCAGCAGCTTGGGGCAGGGGGCAACCTACGAGCAGTACTTC. Translated: CASSLGQGATYEQYF. The genes are TRBV5-1 and TRBJ2-7, with 8 bases that match TRBD1. The CDR3 runs 15 residues. V lost 0 bases to trimming and J lost 2 bases; unmatched junction nucleotides: 4. Germline-derived CDR1 and CDR2 are SGHRS and YFSETQ.